The present T cell receptor beta chain was sequenced within a study of prognosis after radiotherapy for stage I lung cancer. Template was genomic DNA; TCR beta CDR3 amplified in two multiplex PCR rounds. It was primers specific to each TRBV and TRBJ gene that first-round PCR used. TCRdb itself ran the multiplex PCR reads through MiXCR, one entry per CDR3 protein. The sample yields about 14,000 distinct CDR3 sequences, about 46% seen once. This CDR3 is 15 amino acids long. Trimming took 10 bases from V and 5 from J, leaving 23 bases between them. Per germline, CDR1 MDHEN and CDR2 SYDVKM. This clonotype was counted ten times or more.

This sample comprised PBMCs, obtained before or after stereotactic body radiation therapy (not recorded which). The chain joins TRBV28 to TRBJ1-1; a possible D gene is TRBD1 (6 bases). This receptor was obtained from a donor over 45 with non-small cell lung cancer. As DNA, the CDR3 is TGTGCCATTCGACTAACCCTGGGGGCAAGAACTGAAGCTTTCTTT. Its protein product is CAIRLTLGARTEAFF.